This TCR beta chain was captured by sequencing in a study of cytomegalovirus exposure and HLA in healthy donors. The study, taken as a whole, reports: Three chains linked to CMV were shown in vitro to be specific for CMV antigens. A later analysis found TCR association rates differed by HLA locus, highest for DRB1 and lowest for HLA-C.

A remark on this clone: Its antigen is not known.

This CDR3 is 14 amino acids long. Between the trimmed V and J ends, which lost 5 bases and 6 bases, there was a span of 17 bases. From germline, CDR1 is SEHNR and CDR2 FQNEAQ (reference sequence). The PCR had 60 Vbeta and 13 Jbeta primers. Assay used: immunoSEQ multiplex PCR; TCRdb lists only in-frame clones, some missing. The table has about 230,000 clones, approximately 87% seen once. This receptor was obtained from a human donor in good health. The J gene is TRBJ2-7, the V gene TRBV7-9; D is possibly TRBD1 (6 bases). What was sequenced was PBMCs. CDR3 DNA sequence: TGTGCCAGCAGCCCCAGGGGCAGGGAAGCCGAGCAGTACTTC. Protein product: CASSPRGREAEQYF.